One and the same sample provided the 25 T cell receptor beta chains below, sequenced in a study of shared clonotypes between healthy human individuals. Only in-frame clones appear in the TCRdb table, and some are missing; sequencing was by immunoSEQ multiplex PCR. Of over 850,000 clones listed, approximately 80% are singletons. Sequences were obtained from memory CD4+ T cells from PBMCs. Sample subset: CD45RA-negative fraction. The receptor set was obtained from a man between 18 and 29 years old in good health. Some clones in this sample may be carry-over from other donors' samples.

This clone was seen a few times. The chain employs TRBV4-1 and TRBJ2-3, with D possibly matching TRBD2 (5 bases). Germline-derived CDR1 and CDR2 are MGHRA and YSYEKL. The CDR3 is 16 residues long. Trimming removed 1 base at V and 1 base at J, with 12 bases between. CDR3 sequence: CASSQVRSGGTDTQYF. The CDR3 DNA reads TGCGCCAGCAGCCAAGTGAGGAGCGGAGGCACAGATACGCAGTATTTT.

Worth noting for this clone: Within the sample, other DNA sequences also encode this same CDR3. V gene TRBV2 combines with J gene TRBJ2-1; unclear D gene. CDR3 size: 11 residues. V lost 5 bases and J lost 8, with 7 bases in between. Germline V lookup: CDR1 SNHLY, CDR2 FYNNEI. The CDR3 is CASSRTDEQFF. CDR3 DNA: TGTGCCAGCAGTAGAACCGATGAGCAGTTCTTC.

This clone was seen only once. The CDR3 loop reads CASTSPGGELFF. The CDR3 DNA sequence: TGTGCCAGCACCTCGCCCGGTGGGGAGCTGTTTTTT. The gene calls are TRBV7-3 and TRBJ2-2, with D uncertain. Germline V lookup: CDR1 SGHTA, CDR2 FQGTGA. There are 12 residues in the CDR3. V lost 7 bases and J lost 8, with 11 bases in between.

The V gene is TRBV7-3, the J gene TRBJ2-1, with no clear D. The germline V gene has CDR1 SGHTA and CDR2 FQGTGA. The CDR3 length is 15 residues. Trimming stripped 4 bases from V and 0 bases from J, with 10 bases between. The CDR3 region has the DNA TGTGCCAGCAGCTCCGCCCCCAGCTCCTACAATGAGCAGTTCTTC. As protein: CASSSAPSSYNEQFF.

The CDR3 DNA sequence: TGTGCCAGCAGTTATGATGAAAAACTGTTTTTT. Encoded protein: CASSYDEKLFF. This chain links TRBV2 with TRBJ1-4; the D is unclear. Looked up from germline, CDR1 is SNHLY and CDR2 is FYNNEI. V dropped 5 bases and J dropped 6 bases, with 4 bases sitting between them. This CDR3 contains 11 residues.

This chain links TRBV7-2 with TRBJ1-2, with 8 positions matching TRBD1. The junction had 7 bases not matched to a gene; V was cut back by 5 bases and J by 5 bases. Germline V gene data show CDR1 as SGHTA and CDR2 as FQGNSA. The CDR3 has 14 residues. CDR3 loop: CASSTRQGSYGYTF. The CDR3 DNA reads as TGTGCCAGCAGCACCCGACAGGGGAGTTATGGCTACACCTTC.

This chain uses TRBV5-1 with TRBJ2-2, with TRBD2 matching over 13 bases. Germline V gene lookup returns CDR1 SGHRS and CDR2 YFSETQ. J was trimmed by 7 bases and V by 2 bases; bases with no gene match: 5. CDR3 length: 16 residues. The chain's CDR3 is CASSFSGTSGIGELFF. In nucleotides, the CDR3 is TGCGCCAGCAGCTTCTCCGGGACTAGCGGGATCGGGGAGCTGTTTTTT.

This chain links TRBV5-1 with TRBJ1-2, with 8 nucleotides matching TRBD1. V shed 4 bases and J 6 bases; nucleotides not matched to a gene: 5. The CDR3 sequence is 13 residues long. Germline V CDR1 and CDR2: SGHRS, YFSETQ. The CDR3 bases are TGCGCCAGCAGCACTCCAGGGGGCGATGGCTACACCTTC. The encoded protein is CASSTPGGDGYTF. Full variable domain (missing parts from reference TRBV5-1 and TRBJ1-2): KAGVTQTPRYLIKTRGQQVTLSCSPISGHRSVSWYQQTPGQGLQFLFEYFSETQRNKGNFPGRFSGRQFSNSRSEMNVSTLELGDSALYLCASSTPGGDGYTFGSGTRLTVV.

This clone was found once. The chain combines TRBV7-3 with TRBJ2-1, with a possible D match to TRBD2 (5 bases). There are 16 residues in the CDR3. Trimming took 5 bases from V and 0 from J, leaving 14 bases between them. Germline CDR1 is SGHTA and CDR2 is FQGTGA. The CDR3 loop is CASSPHSASSYNEQFF. The CDR3 nucleotides are TGTGCCAGCAGCCCCCATAGCGCAAGCTCCTACAATGAGCAGTTCTTC.

This clone showed up just once. The genes are TRBV2 and TRBJ2-1, with a possible D match to TRBD1 (5 bases). The CDR3 runs to 13 residues. The germline V gene encodes CDR1 SNHLY and CDR2 FYNNEI. V was pared by 7 bases and J by 7 bases, with 14 bases between. The CDR3: CASTGGGANEQFF. As DNA, the CDR3 is TGTGCCAGCACCGGCGGTGGGGCTAATGAGCAGTTCTTC.

This clone was seen ten or more times. The chain joins TRBV6-6 to TRBJ1-3; no definite D call. V lost 6 bases to trimming and J lost 4 bases, with 13 bases between them. Germline V CDR1 and CDR2: MNHNY, SVGAGI (reference sequence). The CDR3 extends over 14 amino acids. Here the CDR3 DNA reads TGTGCCAGCAGCGGGAGGTCGCAAGGAAACACCATATATTTT. Its protein product is CASSGRSQGNTIYF.

With regard to this clone: A far larger clone differs by one base, so this is likely a read error. V usage is TRBV6-6 and J usage is TRBJ2-2, with D perhaps assigned TRBD1 or TRBD2 (5 bases each). Trimming left V 8 bases short and J 3 bases short, with 13 bases between. This CDR3 contains 14 residues. In germline, CDR1 is MNHNY, CDR2 SVGAGI (reference sequence). Here the CDR3 reads CASGSGTDTGELFF. As DNA, the CDR3 is TGTGCCAGCGGGTCAGGGACGGACACCGGGGAGCTGTTTTTT.

This chain links TRBV28 with TRBJ1-4; TRBD1 aligns across 7 bases. Per germline, CDR1 MDHEN and CDR2 SYDVKM. V lost 4 bases to trimming and J lost 0 bases; unmatched junction nucleotides: 5. The CDR3 has 16 amino acids. The CDR3 region is CASSSPTGATNEKLFF. CDR3 nucleotides: TGTGCCAGCAGTTCGCCAACAGGGGCAACTAATGAAAAACTGTTTTTT. The entire variable domain, with the rest obtained from reference TRBV28 and TRBJ1-4, is as follows: DVKVTQSSRYLVKRTGEKVFLECVQDMDHENMFWYRQDPGLGLRLIYFSYDVKMKEKGDIPEGYSVSREKKERFSLILESASTNQTSMYLCASSSPTGATNEKLFFGSGTQLSVL.

The V gene is TRBV5-1, the J gene TRBJ2-7; tentatively, D is TRBD2 (5 bases). Germline V gene lookup returns CDR1 SGHRS and CDR2 YFSETQ. Deletions cut 3 bases from V and 0 bases from J, with 16 bases between. The CDR3 is 16 amino acids. The CDR3 DNA reads TGCGCCAGCAGCTCTGGGTGGCGTACTAGCTCCTACGAGCAGTACTTC. Its protein product is CASSSGWRTSSYEQYF.

The chain joins TRBV5-1 to TRBJ1-1, with TRBD1 matching 7 bases. The germline CDR1 and CDR2 sequences are SGHRS and YFSETQ. The trim removed 6 bases at V and 0 bases at J, leaving 11 bases unmatched. The CDR3 length is 16 residues. The DNA of the CDR3 is TGCGCCAGCACCTGGGACAGACTAGAATTGAACACTGAAGCTTTCTTT. Protein sequence: CASTWDRLELNTEAFF.

A remark on this clone: A read error is possible here, since a much larger clone lies one base away. Other DNA variants within this sample encode the same CDR3. This chain links TRBV15 with TRBJ1-5; 7 bases map to TRBD1. This CDR3 is built from 15 residues. Germline loops: CDR1 LNHNV, CDR2 YYDKDF (reference sequence). CDR3: CATSQGGATYQPQHF. DNA of the CDR3: TGTGCCACCAGCCAAGGGGGCGCGACTTATCAGCCCCAGCATTTC.

The rearrangement uses TRBV19 and TRBJ1-1; D gene unclear. This CDR3 spans 15 amino acids. V dropped 1 base and J dropped 0 bases, with 9 bases sitting between them. In germline, CDR1 is LNHDA, CDR2 SQIVND (reference sequence). CDR3 sequence (DNA): TGTGCCAGTAGTATAGGCCAGAGATTGAACACTGAAGCTTTCTTT. Translating it yields CASSIGQRLNTEAFF.

J is TRBJ1-1 and V is TRBV27; tentative D call: TRBD1 (6 bases). Looked up from germline, CDR1 is MNHEY and CDR2 is SMNVEV (reference sequence). V was pared by 2 bases and J by 5 bases, with 18 bases between. The CDR3 spans 16 residues. The CDR3 DNA is TGTGCCAGCAGTTTAAATACGCACCACAGGGAAACTGAAGCTTTCTTT. This sequence encodes CASSLNTHHRETEAFF.

The J gene is TRBJ2-1, the V gene TRBV5-1; maybe TRBD1 (5 bases). Trimming left V 4 bases short and J 3 bases short, with 14 bases between. The CDR3 has 15 residues. The germline V gene has CDR1 SGHRS and CDR2 YFSETQ. The CDR3 spells CASSPPGLVYNEQFF. CDR3 nucleotides: TGCGCCAGCAGCCCGCCAGGGCTCGTCTACAATGAGCAGTTCTTC.

As concerns this clone: Different DNA sequences within this sample yield the same CDR3. The chain recombines TRBV7-2 with TRBJ1-1, with D unresolved. The germline V and J ends were trimmed by 2 bases and 5 bases, with 6 bases remaining between them. Per germline, CDR1 SGHTA and CDR2 FQGNSA. The CDR3 is 12 residues long. The CDR3 here is CASSLSGTEAFF. The CDR3 DNA is TGTGCCAGCAGCTTATCCGGGACTGAAGCTTTCTTT.

The chain recombines TRBV7-3 with TRBJ2-1; 8 nucleotides align to TRBD1. Per germline, CDR1 SGHTA and CDR2 FQGTGA. The J segment lost 7 bases and the V segment lost 2 bases, leaving 7 bases of the junction unmatched. This CDR3 has 15 amino acids. CDR3: CASSLVRTGKNEQFF. CDR3 DNA sequence: TGTGCCAGCAGCTTAGTGCGGACAGGGAAGAATGAGCAGTTCTTC.

The chain employs TRBV11-2 and TRBJ2-1, with D maybe TRBD2 (6 bases). Germline-derived CDR1 and CDR2 are SGHAT and FQNNGV. This CDR3 region has 15 residues. With 5 bases removed from V and 8 bases from J, the gap between germline ends came to 19 bases. The CDR3 DNA follows: TGTGCCAGCAGCCCCCTTCGGGGGAGGTTGGATGAGCAGTTCTTC. This sequence encodes CASSPLRGRLDEQFF.

This clone was detected once. V is TRBV5-6 and J is TRBJ2-5, with 12 bases fitting TRBD2. This CDR3 is built from 16 residues. V was pared by 4 bases and J by 5 bases, with 9 bases of the junction left unmatched. In germline, CDR1 is SGHDT, CDR2 YYEEEE. The CDR3 nucleotides read TGTGCCAGCAGCCCCGGACTAGCGGGAACCGGGGAGACCCAGTACTTC. Translating it yields CASSPGLAGTGETQYF.

The V gene is TRBV5-5, the J gene TRBJ1-2, with D possibly matching TRBD1 (5 bases). Germline V lookup: CDR1 SGHKS, CDR2 YYEKEE (reference sequence). The CDR3 loop spans 14 amino acids. The V gene lost 0 bases and the J gene lost 2 bases, with 8 bases spanning the gap. The CDR3 loop reads CASSLEWGNYGYTF. The CDR3 DNA is TGTGCCAGCAGCTTGGAATGGGGGAACTATGGCTACACCTTC.

The chain uses TRBV28 and TRBJ2-5; TRBD1 matches at 11 bases. This CDR3 contains 15 residues. Germline V gene sequence: CDR1 MDHEN, CDR2 SYDVKM. Trimming at V came to 6 bases and at J to 1 base, leaving 4 bases not matched to a gene. The CDR3 coding sequence is TGTGCCAGCAGGCGGGACAGGGGGAGCCAAGAGACCCAGTACTTC. It specifies CASRRDRGSQETQYF.